This record covers a single T cell receptor (beta chain). Its target is not known. These data are taken from a study of T cell repertoires in cytomegalovirus infection. For the study at large: Both recently identified HLA-C-restricted and well-studied HLA-B-restricted CMV epitopes were used in the study. CMV infection plus the matching HLA type was flagged by public TCR beta signatures. Overall study findings and caveats: Summed frequency of public TCR beta families distinguished CMV carriers with the relevant HLA. The response measured ex vivo was dominated by TCR beta clonotypes (HLA-C-restricted and CMV-specific).

MiXCR, run by TCRdb on the reads, gives a single entry per CDR3 protein. The sample holds some 940,000 distinct CDR3 sequences, approximately 31% seen once. Trimming removed 7 bases at V and 1 base at J, with 20 bases between. CDR1 is MNHEY, CDR2 SVGEGT, per germline. CDR3 size: 17 residues. The TCR sequence derives from a human donor in good health (CMV status not recorded). Some clones in this sample may be carry-over from other donors' samples. The V call is TRBV6-2 or TRBV6-3, the J call TRBJ2-1; tentative D call: TRBD1 (6 bases). Here the sequenced sample was cultured CD8+ T cells from PBMCs, taken from culture after CMV antigen stimulation. This CDR3 reads CASTSFFRGSSYNEQFF. Here the CDR3 DNA reads TGTGCCAGCACCTCGTTTTTCAGGGGTAGTTCCTACAATGAGCAGTTCTTC.